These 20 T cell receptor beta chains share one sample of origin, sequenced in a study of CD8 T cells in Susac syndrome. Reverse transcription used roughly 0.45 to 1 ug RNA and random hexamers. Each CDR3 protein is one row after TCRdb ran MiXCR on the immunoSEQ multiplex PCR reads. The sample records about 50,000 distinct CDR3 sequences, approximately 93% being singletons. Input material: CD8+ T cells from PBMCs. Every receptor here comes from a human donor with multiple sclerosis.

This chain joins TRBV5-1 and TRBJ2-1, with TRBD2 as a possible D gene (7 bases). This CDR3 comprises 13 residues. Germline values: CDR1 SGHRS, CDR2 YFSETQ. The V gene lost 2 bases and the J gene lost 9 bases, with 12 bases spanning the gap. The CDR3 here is CASSFRGGSEQFF. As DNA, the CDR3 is TGCGCCAGCAGCTTTAGGGGGGGGAGTGAGCAGTTCTTC.

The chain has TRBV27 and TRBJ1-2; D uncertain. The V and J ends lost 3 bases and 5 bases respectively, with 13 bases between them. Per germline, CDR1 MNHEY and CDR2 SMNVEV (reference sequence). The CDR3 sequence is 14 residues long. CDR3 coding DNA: TGTGCCAGCAGTTTTAGTACAGTTGGTTATGGCTACACCTTC. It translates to CASSFSTVGYGYTF.

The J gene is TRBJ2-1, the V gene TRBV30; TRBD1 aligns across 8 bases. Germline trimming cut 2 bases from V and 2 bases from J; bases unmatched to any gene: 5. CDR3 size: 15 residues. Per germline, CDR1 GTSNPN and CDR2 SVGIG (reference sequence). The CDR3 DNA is TGTGCCTGGAGTCTAGGGACAGGACCCTACAATGAGCAGTTCTTC. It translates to CAWSLGTGPYNEQFF.

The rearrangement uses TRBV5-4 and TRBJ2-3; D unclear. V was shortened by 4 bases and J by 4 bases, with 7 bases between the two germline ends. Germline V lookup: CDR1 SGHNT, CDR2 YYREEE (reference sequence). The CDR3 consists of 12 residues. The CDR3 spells CASSPLADTQYF. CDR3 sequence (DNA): TGTGCCAGCAGCCCCCTGGCAGATACGCAGTATTTT. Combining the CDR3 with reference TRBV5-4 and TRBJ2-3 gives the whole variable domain ETGVTQSPTHLIKTRGQQVTLRCSSQSGHNTVSWYQQALGQGPQFIFQYYREEENGRGNFPPRFSGLQFPNYSSELNVNALELDDSALYLCASSPLADTQYFGPGTRLTVL.

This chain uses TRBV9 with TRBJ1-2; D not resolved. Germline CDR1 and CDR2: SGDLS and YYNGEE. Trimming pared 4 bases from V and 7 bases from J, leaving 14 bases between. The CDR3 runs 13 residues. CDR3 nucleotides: TGTGCCAGCAGCAGAAGCGGGGTAGTTGGCTACACCTTC. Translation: CASSRSGVVGYTF. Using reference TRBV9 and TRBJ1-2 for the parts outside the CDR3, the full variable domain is DSGVTQTPKHLITATGQRVTLRCSPRSGDLSVYWYQQSLDQGLQFLIQYYNGEERAKGNILERFSAQQFPDLHSELNLSSLELGDSALYFCASSRSGVVGYTFGSGTRLTVV.

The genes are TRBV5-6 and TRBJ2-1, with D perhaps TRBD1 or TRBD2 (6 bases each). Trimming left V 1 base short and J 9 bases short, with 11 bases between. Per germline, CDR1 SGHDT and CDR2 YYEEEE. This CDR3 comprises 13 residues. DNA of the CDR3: TGTGCCAGCAGCTTGTGGGGGGCAAGTGAGCAGTTCTTC. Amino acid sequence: CASSLWGASEQFF.

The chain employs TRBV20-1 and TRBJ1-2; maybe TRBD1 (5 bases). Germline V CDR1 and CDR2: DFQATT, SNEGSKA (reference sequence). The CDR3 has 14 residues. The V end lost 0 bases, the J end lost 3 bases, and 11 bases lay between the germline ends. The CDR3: CSARDEGADYGYTF. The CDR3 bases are TGCAGTGCTAGAGATGAAGGGGCTGACTATGGCTACACCTTC.

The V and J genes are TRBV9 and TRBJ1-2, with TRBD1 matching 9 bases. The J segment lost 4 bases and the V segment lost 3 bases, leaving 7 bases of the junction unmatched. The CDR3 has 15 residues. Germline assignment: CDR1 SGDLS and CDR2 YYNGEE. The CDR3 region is CASSAYRGQGYGYTF. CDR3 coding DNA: TGTGCCAGCAGCGCATACAGGGGGCAGGGCTATGGCTACACCTTC.

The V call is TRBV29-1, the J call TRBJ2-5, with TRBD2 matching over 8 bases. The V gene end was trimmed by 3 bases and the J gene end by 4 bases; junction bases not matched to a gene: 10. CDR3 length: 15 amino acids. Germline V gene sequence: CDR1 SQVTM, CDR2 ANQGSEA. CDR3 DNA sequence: TGCAGCGTTGATGGGCGGGGGGACTCCGTAGAGACCCAGTACTTC. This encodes CSVDGRGDSVETQYF.

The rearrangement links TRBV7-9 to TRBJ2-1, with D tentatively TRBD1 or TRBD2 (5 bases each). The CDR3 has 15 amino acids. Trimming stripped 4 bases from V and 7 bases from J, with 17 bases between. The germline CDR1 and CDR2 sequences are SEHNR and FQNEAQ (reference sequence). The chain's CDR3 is CASSSTGTPTNEQFF. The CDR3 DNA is TGTGCCAGCAGCTCGACCGGGACCCCAACAAATGAGCAGTTCTTC.

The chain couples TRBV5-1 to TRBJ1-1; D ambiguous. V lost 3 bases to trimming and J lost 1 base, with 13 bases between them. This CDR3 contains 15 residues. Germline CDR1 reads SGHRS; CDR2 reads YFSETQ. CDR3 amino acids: CASSSTISGNTEAFF. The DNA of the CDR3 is TGCGCCAGCAGCTCTACGATATCTGGGAACACTGAAGCTTTCTTT. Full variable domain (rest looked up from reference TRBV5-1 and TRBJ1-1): KAGVTQTPRYLIKTRGQQVTLSCSPISGHRSVSWYQQTPGQGLQFLFEYFSETQRNKGNFPGRFSGRQFSNSRSEMNVSTLELGDSALYLCASSSTISGNTEAFFGQGTRLTVV.

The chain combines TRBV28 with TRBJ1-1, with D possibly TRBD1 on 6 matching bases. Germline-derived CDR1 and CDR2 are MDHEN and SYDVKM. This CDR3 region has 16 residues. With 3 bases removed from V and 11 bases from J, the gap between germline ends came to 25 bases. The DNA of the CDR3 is TGTGCCAGCAGTTTTGCTTGGGGGCACAGTTCGTTTACGGCTTTCTTT. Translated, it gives CASSFAWGHSSFTAFF.

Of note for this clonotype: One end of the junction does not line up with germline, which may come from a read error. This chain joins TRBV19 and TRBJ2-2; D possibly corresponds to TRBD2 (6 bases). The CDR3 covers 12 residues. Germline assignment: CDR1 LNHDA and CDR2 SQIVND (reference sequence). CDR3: CGSLANTGELFF. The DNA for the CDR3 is TGCGGGAGTCTAGCGAACACCGGGGAGCTGTTTTTT.

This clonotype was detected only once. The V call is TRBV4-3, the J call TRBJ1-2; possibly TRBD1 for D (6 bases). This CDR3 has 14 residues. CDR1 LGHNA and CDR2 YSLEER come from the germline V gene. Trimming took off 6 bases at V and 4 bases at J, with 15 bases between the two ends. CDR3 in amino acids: CASRDRRGAYGYTF. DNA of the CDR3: TGCGCCAGCAGGGATAGACGGGGGGCCTATGGCTACACCTTC.

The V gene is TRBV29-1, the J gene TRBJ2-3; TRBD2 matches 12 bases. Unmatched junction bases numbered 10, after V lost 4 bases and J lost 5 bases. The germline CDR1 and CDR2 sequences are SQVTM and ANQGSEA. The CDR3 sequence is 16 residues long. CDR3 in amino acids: CSVVPLAGGQLDTQYF. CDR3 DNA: TGCAGCGTTGTTCCTCTAGCGGGGGGGCAGTTAGATACGCAGTATTTT.

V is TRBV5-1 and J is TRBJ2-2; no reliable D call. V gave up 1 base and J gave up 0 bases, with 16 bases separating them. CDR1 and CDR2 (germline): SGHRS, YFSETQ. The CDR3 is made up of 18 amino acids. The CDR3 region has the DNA TGCGCCAGCAGCTTGATTCCATTTCGTAGGGCGAACACCGGGGAGCTGTTTTTT. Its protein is CASSLIPFRRANTGELFF. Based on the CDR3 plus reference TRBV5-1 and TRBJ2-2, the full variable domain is KAGVTQTPRYLIKTRGQQVTLSCSPISGHRSVSWYQQTPGQGLQFLFEYFSETQRNKGNFPGRFSGRQFSNSRSEMNVSTLELGDSALYLCASSLIPFRRANTGELFFGEGSRLTVL.

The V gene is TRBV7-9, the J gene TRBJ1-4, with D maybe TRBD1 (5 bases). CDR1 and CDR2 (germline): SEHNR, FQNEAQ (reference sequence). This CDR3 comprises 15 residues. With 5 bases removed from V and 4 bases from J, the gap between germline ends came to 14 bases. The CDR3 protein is CASSNRDLINEKLFF. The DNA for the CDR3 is TGTGCCAGCAGCAACCGGGACCTTATTAATGAAAAACTGTTTTTT.

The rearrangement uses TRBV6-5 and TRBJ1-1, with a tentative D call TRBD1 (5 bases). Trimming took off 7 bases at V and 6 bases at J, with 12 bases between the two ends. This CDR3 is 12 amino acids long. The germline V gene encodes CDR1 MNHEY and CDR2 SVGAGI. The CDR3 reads CASIRPGAEAFF. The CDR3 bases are TGTGCCAGCATCAGACCGGGGGCTGAAGCTTTCTTT.

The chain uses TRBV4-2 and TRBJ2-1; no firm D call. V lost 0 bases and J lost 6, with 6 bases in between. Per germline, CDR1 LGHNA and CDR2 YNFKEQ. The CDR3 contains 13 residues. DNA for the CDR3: TGTGCCAGCAGCCAAGATCTGGGCAATGAGCAGTTCTTC. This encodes CASSQDLGNEQFF.

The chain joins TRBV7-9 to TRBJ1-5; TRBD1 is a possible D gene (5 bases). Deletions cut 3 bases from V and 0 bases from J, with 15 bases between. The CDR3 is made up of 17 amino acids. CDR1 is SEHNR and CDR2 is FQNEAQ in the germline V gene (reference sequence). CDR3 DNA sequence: TGTGCCAGCAGCTTTTCGTCTGTGGGGGATAGCAATCAGCCCCAGCATTTT. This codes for CASSFSSVGDSNQPQHF.